The 30 T cell receptor beta chains given below trace back to one sample, sequenced in a study of blood T cell repertoires in COVID-19. Using immunoSEQ multiplex PCR, the repertoire was profiled, and TCRdb retains in-frame clones only, with some absent. This table has 110,000 or so clones, roughly 85% appearing once. Sequenced input: peripheral blood. The origin of the receptors is a woman aged 55-69 years with COVID-19, enrolled during active disease.

The chain links TRBV11-3 to TRBJ2-1, with D possibly TRBD2 on 7 matching bases. Germline V lookup: CDR1 SGHNT, CDR2 YENEEA. CDR3 size: 13 residues. Trimming pared 5 bases from V and 9 bases from J, leaving 14 bases between. In DNA, the CDR3 is TGTGCCAGCAGCCGGGGGGCTAATGGTGAGCAGTTCTTC. This encodes CASSRGANGEQFF.

DNA for the CDR3: TGTGCCAGCAGCTTAGTGGTGTCAGGGACCTACGAGCAGTACTTC. Translating gives CASSLVVSGTYEQYF. The chain couples TRBV7-9 to TRBJ2-7; the D gene is possibly TRBD1 (5 bases). Germline V gene lookup returns CDR1 SEHNR and CDR2 FQNEAQ (reference sequence). The CDR3 consists of 15 residues. V lost 1 base and J lost 2, with 12 bases in between. The whole variable domain, filled in from reference TRBV7-9 and TRBJ2-7, reads DTGVSQNPRHKITKRGQNVTFRCDPISEHNRLYWYRQTLGQGPEFLTYFQNEAQLEKSRLLSDRFSAERPKGSFSTLEIQRTEQGDSAMYLCASSLVVSGTYEQYFGPGTRLTVT.

The chain combines TRBV6-2 or TRBV6-3 with TRBJ1-5, with D unresolved. The CDR3 is 14 amino acids. V lost 5 bases and J 2 bases, leaving 10 bases between the germline ends. CDR1 and CDR2 (germline): MNHEY, SVGEGT. CDR3: CASSRKGGNQPQHF. The CDR3 nucleotides are TGTGCCAGCAGTCGCAAGGGAGGCAATCAGCCCCAGCATTTT.

The chain links TRBV7-3 to TRBJ2-1; D is unclear. Germline lookup yields CDR1 SGHTA and CDR2 FQGTGA. The length of the CDR3 is 14 residues. V lost 1 base, J lost 5 bases, and 9 bases lay in between. The CDR3 reads CASSLNPRNNEQFF. As DNA, the CDR3 is TGTGCCAGCAGCTTAAACCCTAGAAACAATGAGCAGTTCTTC.

The chain has TRBV5-1 and TRBJ2-2, with 11 bases that match TRBD1. Germline V gene lookup returns CDR1 SGHRS and CDR2 YFSETQ. V dropped 0 bases and J dropped 5; count of bases not matched to a gene: 9. The CDR3 length is 18 residues. The CDR3 DNA is TGCGCCAGCAGCTTGGGGACAGGGGGCCTCCGGGAGACCGGGGAGCTGTTTTTT. This gives the protein CASSLGTGGLRETGELFF.

The gene calls are TRBV4-1 and TRBJ1-6, with TRBD1 matching over 8 bases. V shed 4 bases and J 11 bases; nucleotides not matched to a gene: 13. Germline lookup yields CDR1 MGHRA and CDR2 YSYEKL. The CDR3 totals 16 residues. The CDR3 DNA reads as TGCGCCAGCAGCCTAGGACAGGGAGGCAGGGAGACACCCCTCCACTTT. Encoded protein: CASSLGQGGRETPLHF.

The chain joins TRBV7-8 to TRBJ1-1; possible D gene TRBD1, 5 bases. Trimming pared 6 bases from V and 5 bases from J, leaving 19 bases between. Germline V lookup: CDR1 SGHVS, CDR2 FQNEAQ. CDR3 length: 15 amino acids. CDR3 sequence: CASSPGAGRGTEAFF. The CDR3 nucleotides read TGTGCCAGCAGTCCCGGGGCCGGGAGGGGAACTGAAGCTTTCTTT. Full variable domain (missing parts from reference TRBV7-8 and TRBJ1-1): GAGVSQSPRYKVAKRGQDVALRCDPISGHVSLFWYQQALGQGPEFLTYFQNEAQLDKSGLPSDRFFAERPEGSVSTLKIQRTQQEDSAVYLCASSPGAGRGTEAFFGQGTRLTVV.

The chain links TRBV7-8 to TRBJ1-2; possibly TRBD1 for D (5 bases). The germline gives CDR1 SGHVS, CDR2 FQNEAQ. This CDR3 has 15 amino acids. V was pared by 1 base and J by 7 bases, with 16 bases between. The chain's CDR3 is CASSLEQGRSRGYTF. The CDR3 DNA follows: TGTGCCAGCAGCTTAGAGCAGGGAAGGAGTCGTGGCTACACCTTC.

The chain combines TRBV2 with TRBJ2-2; TRBD2 aligns across 8 bases. Germline V gene data show CDR1 as SNHLY and CDR2 as FYNNEI. The CDR3 totals 15 residues. Trimming cost V 0 bases and J 6 bases; bases outside gene matches: 3. CDR3 sequence (DNA): TGTGCCAGCAGTGAAGCGCAGCGGGAGCCCGGGGAGCTGTTTTTT. Translating gives CASSEAQREPGELFF. Based on the CDR3 plus reference TRBV2 and TRBJ2-2, the full variable domain is EPEVTQTPSHQVTQMGQEVILRCVPISNHLYFYWYRQILGQKVEFLVSFYNNEISEKSEIFDDQFSVERPDGSNFTLKIRSTKLEDSAMYFCASSEAQREPGELFFGEGSRLTVL.

The chain links TRBV3-1 (or the pseudogene TRBV3-2) to TRBJ2-1, with 10 nucleotides matching TRBD2. Germline assignment: CDR1 LGHDT and CDR2 YNNKEL (reference sequence). The V segment lost 4 bases and the J segment 4 bases; nucleotides outside the gene matches: 10. The CDR3 is made up of 17 amino acids. The CDR3 DNA follows: TGTGCCAGCAGCCGGGGCCTTAGCGGGGGGCTTTACAATGAGCAGTTCTTC. Translation: CASSRGLSGGLYNEQFF.

This clone was recorded a few times. The J gene is TRBJ1-2, the V gene TRBV18, with 12 bases that match TRBD1. CDR1 and CDR2 (germline): KGHSH, LQKENI. The CDR3 sequence is 16 residues long. The J segment lost 3 bases and the V segment lost 5 bases, leaving 7 bases of the junction unmatched. CDR3 residues: CASSSGQGARDYGYTF. CDR3 DNA: TGTGCCAGCTCATCGGGACAGGGGGCGCGGGACTATGGCTACACCTTC.

V is TRBV19 and J is TRBJ1-5; TRBD1 aligns across 9 bases. The CDR3 sequence is 15 residues long. Per the germline V gene, CDR1 is LNHDA and CDR2 is SQIVND (reference sequence). J gave up 5 bases and V 7 bases, and 9 bases lay outside the gene matches. The DNA for the CDR3 is TGTGCCAGTATCGCTAGGGGACAGGGCGATCAGCCCCAGCATTTT. As protein: CASIARGQGDQPQHF.

The chain carries TRBV5-6 and TRBJ1-2; D gene unclear. V was clipped by 1 base and J by 2 bases, with 3 bases between them. The CDR3 totals 12 residues. Germline V gene data show CDR1 as SGHDT and CDR2 as YYEEEE. The CDR3 nucleotides are TGTGCCAGCAGCTTGAGCAACTATGGCTACACCTTC. Its protein is CASSLSNYGYTF.

The chain uses TRBV2 and TRBJ2-5; 8 nucleotides agree with TRBD1. V shed 7 bases, J shed 5 bases, and the junction held 6 bases outside the gene matches. Germline V CDR1 and CDR2: SNHLY, FYNNEI. The CDR3 extends over 13 amino acids. The CDR3 DNA sequence: TGTGCCAGCATGACAGGGGTTTGGGAGACCCAGTACTTC. It translates to CASMTGVWETQYF.

The V gene is TRBV5-4, the J gene TRBJ2-5; TRBD2 aligns across 7 bases. This CDR3 region has 16 residues. V was clipped by 2 bases and J by 5 bases; unmatched bases: 12. From germline, CDR1 is SGHNT and CDR2 YYREEE (reference sequence). This chain's CDR3 is CASSLQSGGDSETQYF. DNA of the CDR3: TGTGCCAGCAGCTTACAGAGTGGGGGGGATTCGGAGACCCAGTACTTC.

V is TRBV7-3 and J is TRBJ1-2; TRBD1 agrees at 12 bases. CDR3 length: 16 residues. J gave up 4 bases and V 4 bases, and 7 bases lay outside the gene matches. The germline V gene encodes CDR1 SGHTA and CDR2 FQGTGA. DNA of the CDR3: TGTGCCAGCAGCTCCGGGACAGGGGGCGAGGGCTATGGCTACACCTTC. Translation gives CASSSGTGGEGYGYTF.

CDR3 loop: CASSTRTVQETQYF. The CDR3 nucleotides are TGTGCCAGCAGTACCCGGACAGTCCAAGAGACCCAGTACTTC. The chain is built from TRBV6-5 and TRBJ2-5; D may be TRBD1 (6 bases). V shed 5 bases and J shed 1 base, with 11 bases lying between them. The CDR3 covers 14 residues. The V gene's germline CDR1 is MNHEY and CDR2 SVGAGI.

In DNA form, the CDR3 reads TGCGCCAGCAGGACGCCGGGACAGGGATCGGGAGGCTACACCTTC. Its protein product is CASRTPGQGSGGYTF. The rearrangement joins TRBV5-1 to TRBJ1-2, with 9 bases that match TRBD1. Germline V gene data show CDR1 as SGHRS and CDR2 as YFSETQ. V trimming: 5 bases; J trimming: 8 bases; junction bases outside the gene matches: 13. The CDR3 totals 15 residues.

The table lists this clone with a count of one. The chain carries TRBV3-1 (or the pseudogene TRBV3-2) and TRBJ2-2, with unresolved D. CDR1 and CDR2 (germline): LGHDT, YNNKEL (reference sequence). This CDR3 spans 16 amino acids. V gave up 1 base and J gave up 3 bases, with 12 bases separating them. In nucleotides, the CDR3 is TGTGCCAGCAGCCAAGGGTTCCCCGCGCACACCGGGGAGCTGTTTTTT. Its translation is CASSQGFPAHTGELFF.

The chain uses TRBV27 and TRBJ2-3, with D maybe TRBD2 (6 bases). This CDR3 has 12 amino acids. Germline lookup yields CDR1 MNHEY and CDR2 SMNVEV (reference sequence). Trimming took off 2 bases at V and 7 bases at J, with 7 bases between the two ends. The CDR3 loop reads CASSLGGYTQYF. CDR3 nucleotide sequence: TGTGCCAGCAGTTTAGGGGGGTATACGCAGTATTTT.

Only one count was recorded for this clone. Here the CDR3 DNA reads TGTGCCAGCAGTTTATCTCCCGGGTTTATTTTCAATGAGCAGTTCTTC. It translates to CASSLSPGFIFNEQFF. This sequence joins TRBV27 and TRBJ2-1; D remains unclear. Germline lookup yields CDR1 MNHEY and CDR2 SMNVEV (reference sequence). The CDR3 is 16 amino acids. The V gene lost 0 bases and the J gene lost 6 bases, with 15 bases spanning the gap.

This chain joins TRBV11-3 and TRBJ2-1, with D possibly being TRBD1 (7 bases). Per germline, CDR1 SGHNT and CDR2 YENEEA. V was pared by 5 bases and J by 3 bases, with 11 bases between. The CDR3 loop spans 14 amino acids. The CDR3: CASSQGGRYNEQFF. CDR3 nucleotide sequence: TGTGCCAGCAGCCAGGGGGGACGCTACAATGAGCAGTTCTTC.

The chain employs TRBV11-2 and TRBJ1-2; D unclear. CDR1 SGHAT and CDR2 FQNNGV come from the germline V gene. The CDR3 contains 14 residues. Between the trimmed V and J ends, which lost 1 base and 3 bases, there was a span of 9 bases. The CDR3 DNA sequence: TGTGCCAGCAGCTTAGGTGTCGGGGACTATGGCTACACCTTC. Translating gives CASSLGVGDYGYTF.

J is TRBJ2-7 and V is TRBV19; 9 bases match TRBD1. Trimming removed 6 bases from V and 7 bases from J; junction bases left unmatched: 10. The germline V gene encodes CDR1 LNHDA and CDR2 SQIVND (reference sequence). CDR3 size: 14 residues. CDR3 amino acids: CASRATGGYGEQYF. The CDR3 region has the DNA TGTGCCAGTAGGGCAACAGGGGGCTATGGGGAGCAGTACTTC. The variable domain in full, with the rest retrieved from reference TRBV19 and TRBJ2-7, is DGGITQSPKYLFRKEGQNVTLSCEQNLNHDAMYWYRQDPGQGLRLIYYSQIVNDFQKGDIAEGYSVSREKKESFPLTVTSAQKNPTAFYLCASRATGGYGEQYFGPGTRLTVT.

CDR3 sequence: CASSPGNGSPLHF. The CDR3 DNA sequence: TGTGCCAGCAGTCCAGGGAACGGTTCACCCCTCCACTTT. The chain has TRBV7-2 and TRBJ1-6; D is perhaps TRBD1 (5 bases). Germline values: CDR1 SGHTA, CDR2 FQGNSA. This CDR3 region has 13 residues. V was cut by 6 bases and J by 9 bases, with 12 bases left in between.

The chain couples TRBV28 to TRBJ1-2, with D possibly being TRBD1 (6 bases). In germline, CDR1 is MDHEN, CDR2 SYDVKM. The CDR3 length is 15 residues. V was pared by 6 bases and J by 1 base, with 15 bases between. The CDR3 DNA sequence: TGTGCCAGCAGCCAAGAGGCAGGGGATAACTATGGCTACACCTTC. Translation gives CASSQEAGDNYGYTF.

The CDR3 DNA reads TGCGCCAGCAGCTCTCCCGGACTAGCGGGGGGCCCTAAGAGCACCGGGGAGCTGTTTTTT. This translates into CASSSPGLAGGPKSTGELFF. The J gene is TRBJ2-2, the V gene TRBV5-1; 14 bases match TRBD2. Germline CDR1 is SGHRS and CDR2 is YFSETQ. There are 20 residues in the CDR3. V trimming: 3 bases; J trimming: 4 bases; junction bases outside the gene matches: 14.

Regarding this clone: One end of the junction does not line up with germline, which may come from a read error. The genes are TRBV7-7 and TRBJ1-2; 9 nucleotides align to TRBD1. The germline V gene encodes CDR1 SSHAT and CDR2 FNYEAQ (reference sequence). The CDR3 length is 13 residues. DNA for the CDR3: TGTGCTAGCAGCTTAGCATGGGGGGACAGGGCCACCTTC. It codes for CASSLAWGDRATF.

The chain recombines TRBV7-2 with TRBJ1-2; D gene ambiguous. The CDR3 spans 14 residues. In germline, CDR1 is SGHTA, CDR2 FQGNSA. The ends were cut back, 4 bases at V and 5 bases at J, with 14 bases in the middle. The DNA for the CDR3 is TGTGCCAGCAGCTCAGGCCAGGAATATTATGGCTACACCTTC. Encoded protein: CASSSGQEYYGYTF.

The J gene is TRBJ1-1, the V gene TRBV27; D not resolved. This CDR3 has 14 residues. V lost 5 bases, J lost 5 bases, and 15 bases lay in between. Germline CDR1 is MNHEY and CDR2 is SMNVEV (reference sequence). The CDR3 bases are TGTGCCAGCAGTCTAGTCCCCCCGGGGACTGAAGCTTTCTTT. It encodes CASSLVPPGTEAFF.